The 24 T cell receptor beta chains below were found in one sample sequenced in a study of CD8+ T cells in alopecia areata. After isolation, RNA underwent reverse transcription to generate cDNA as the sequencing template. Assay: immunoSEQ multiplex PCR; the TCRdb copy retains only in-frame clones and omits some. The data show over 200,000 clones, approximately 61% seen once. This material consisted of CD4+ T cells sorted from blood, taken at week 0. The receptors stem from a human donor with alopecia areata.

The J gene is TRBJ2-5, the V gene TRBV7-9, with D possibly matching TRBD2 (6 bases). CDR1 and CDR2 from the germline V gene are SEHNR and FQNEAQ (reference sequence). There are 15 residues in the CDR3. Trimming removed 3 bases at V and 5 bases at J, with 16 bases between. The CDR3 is CASSFKYGSTETQYF. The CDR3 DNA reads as TGTGCCAGCAGCTTTAAGTACGGGAGTACGGAGACCCAGTACTTC.

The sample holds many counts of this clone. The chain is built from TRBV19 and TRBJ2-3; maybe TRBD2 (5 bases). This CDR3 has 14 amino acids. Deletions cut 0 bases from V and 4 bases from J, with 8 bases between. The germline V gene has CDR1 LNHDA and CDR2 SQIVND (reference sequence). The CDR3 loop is CASSIDWRSDTQYF. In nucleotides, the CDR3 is TGTGCCAGTAGTATAGACTGGAGGTCAGATACGCAGTATTTT.

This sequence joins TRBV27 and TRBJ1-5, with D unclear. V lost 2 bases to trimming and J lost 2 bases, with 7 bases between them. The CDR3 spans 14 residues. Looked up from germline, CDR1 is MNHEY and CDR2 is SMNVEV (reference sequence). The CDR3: CASSLGTGNQPQHF. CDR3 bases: TGTGCCAGCAGTTTAGGAACAGGCAATCAGCCCCAGCATTTT.

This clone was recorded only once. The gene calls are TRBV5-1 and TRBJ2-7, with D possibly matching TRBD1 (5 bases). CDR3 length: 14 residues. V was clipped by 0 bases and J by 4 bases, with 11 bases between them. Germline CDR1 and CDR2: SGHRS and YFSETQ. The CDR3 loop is CASSLDRTEYEQYF. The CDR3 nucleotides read TGCGCCAGCAGCTTGGACAGGACCGAATACGAGCAGTACTTC.

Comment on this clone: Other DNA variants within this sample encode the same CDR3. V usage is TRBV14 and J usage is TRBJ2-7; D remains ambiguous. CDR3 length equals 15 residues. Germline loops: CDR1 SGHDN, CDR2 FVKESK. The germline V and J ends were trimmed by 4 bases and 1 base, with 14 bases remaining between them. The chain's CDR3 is CASSREIGPSYEQYF. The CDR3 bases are TGTGCCAGCAGCCGGGAAATTGGGCCTTCCTACGAGCAGTACTTC.

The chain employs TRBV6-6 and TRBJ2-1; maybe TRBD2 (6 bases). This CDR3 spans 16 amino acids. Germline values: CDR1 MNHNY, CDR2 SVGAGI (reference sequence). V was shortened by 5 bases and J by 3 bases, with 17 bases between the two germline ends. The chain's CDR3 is CASSPHNSGNYNEQFF. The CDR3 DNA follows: TGTGCCAGCAGTCCTCACAATAGCGGCAACTACAATGAGCAGTTCTTC.

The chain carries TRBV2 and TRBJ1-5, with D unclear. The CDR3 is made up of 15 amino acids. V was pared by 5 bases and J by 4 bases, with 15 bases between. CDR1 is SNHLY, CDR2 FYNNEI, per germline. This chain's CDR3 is CASSPGVDPNQPQHF. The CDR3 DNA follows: TGTGCCAGCAGTCCGGGTGTGGACCCAAATCAGCCCCAGCATTTT. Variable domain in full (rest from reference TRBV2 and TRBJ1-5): EPEVTQTPSHQVTQMGQEVILRCVPISNHLYFYWYRQILGQKVEFLVSFYNNEISEKSEIFDDQFSVERPDGSNFTLKIRSTKLEDSAMYFCASSPGVDPNQPQHFGDGTRLSIL.

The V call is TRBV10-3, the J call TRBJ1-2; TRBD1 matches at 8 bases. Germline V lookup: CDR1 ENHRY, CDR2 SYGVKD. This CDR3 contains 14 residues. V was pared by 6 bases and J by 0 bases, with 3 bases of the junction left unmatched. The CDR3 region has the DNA TGTGCCATCAGGCGGACAGGGACTAACTATGGCTACACCTTC. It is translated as CAIRRTGTNYGYTF.

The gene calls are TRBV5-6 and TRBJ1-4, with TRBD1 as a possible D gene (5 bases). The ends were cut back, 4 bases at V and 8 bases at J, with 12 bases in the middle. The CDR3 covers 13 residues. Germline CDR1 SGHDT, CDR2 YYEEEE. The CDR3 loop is CASSGGGWEKLFF. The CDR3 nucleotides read TGTGCCAGCAGCGGTGGGGGTTGGGAAAAACTGTTTTTT.

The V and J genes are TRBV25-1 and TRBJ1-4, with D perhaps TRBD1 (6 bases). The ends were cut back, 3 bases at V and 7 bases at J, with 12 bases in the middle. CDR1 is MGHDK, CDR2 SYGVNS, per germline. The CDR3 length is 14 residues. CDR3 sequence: CASSDSGVGEKLFF. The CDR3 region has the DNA TGTGCCAGCAGTGATTCAGGGGTGGGTGAAAAACTGTTTTTT.

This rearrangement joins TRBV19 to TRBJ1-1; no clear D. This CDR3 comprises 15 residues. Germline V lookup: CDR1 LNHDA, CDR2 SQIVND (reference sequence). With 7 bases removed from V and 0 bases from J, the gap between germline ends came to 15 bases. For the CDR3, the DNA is TGTGCCAGTATCGAAGGCGGAAGGGTGAACACTGAAGCTTTCTTT. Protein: CASIEGGRVNTEAFF. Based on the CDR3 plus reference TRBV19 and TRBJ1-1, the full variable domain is DGGITQSPKYLFRKEGQNVTLSCEQNLNHDAMYWYRQDPGQGLRLIYYSQIVNDFQKGDIAEGYSVSREKKESFPLTVTSAQKNPTAFYLCASIEGGRVNTEAFFGQGTRLTVV.

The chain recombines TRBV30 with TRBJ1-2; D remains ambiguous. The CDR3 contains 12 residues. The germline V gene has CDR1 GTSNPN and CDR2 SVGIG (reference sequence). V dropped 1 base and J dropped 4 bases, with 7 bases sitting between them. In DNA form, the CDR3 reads TGTGCCTGGAGTGACGGAATCTATGGCTACACCTTC. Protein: CAWSDGIYGYTF.

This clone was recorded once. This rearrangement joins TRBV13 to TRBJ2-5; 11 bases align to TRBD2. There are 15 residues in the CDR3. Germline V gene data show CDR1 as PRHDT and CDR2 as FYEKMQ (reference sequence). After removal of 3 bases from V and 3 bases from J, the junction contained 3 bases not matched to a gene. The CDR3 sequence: CASSFSSGRKETQYF. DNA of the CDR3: TGTGCCAGCAGCTTCTCTAGCGGGAGGAAAGAGACCCAGTACTTC.

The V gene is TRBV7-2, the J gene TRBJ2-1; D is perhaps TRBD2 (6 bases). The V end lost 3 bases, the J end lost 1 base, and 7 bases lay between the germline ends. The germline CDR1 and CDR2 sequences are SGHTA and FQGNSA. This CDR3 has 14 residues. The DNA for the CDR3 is TGTGCCAGCAGCTTGGGGGGTTCCTACAATGAGCAGTTCTTC. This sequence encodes CASSLGGSYNEQFF.

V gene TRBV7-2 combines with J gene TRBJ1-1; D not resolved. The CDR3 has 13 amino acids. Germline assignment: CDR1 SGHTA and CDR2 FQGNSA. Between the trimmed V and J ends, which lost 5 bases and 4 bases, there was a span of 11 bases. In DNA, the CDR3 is TGTGCCAGCAGCCCGAACACGGTCACTGAAGCTTTCTTT. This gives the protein CASSPNTVTEAFF.

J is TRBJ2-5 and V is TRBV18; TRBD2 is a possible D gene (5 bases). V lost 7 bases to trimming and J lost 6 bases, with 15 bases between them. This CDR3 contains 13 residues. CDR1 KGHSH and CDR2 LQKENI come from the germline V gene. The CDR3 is CASFPGNEQTQYF. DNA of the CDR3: TGTGCCAGCTTCCCCGGGAACGAACAGACCCAGTACTTC.

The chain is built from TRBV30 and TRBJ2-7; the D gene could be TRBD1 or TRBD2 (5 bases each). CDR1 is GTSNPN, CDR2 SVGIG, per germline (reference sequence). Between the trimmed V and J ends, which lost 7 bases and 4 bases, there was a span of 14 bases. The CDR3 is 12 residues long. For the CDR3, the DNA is TGTGCCTCCGGGTCCGAGGGGTACGAGCAGTACTTC. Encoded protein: CASGSEGYEQYF.

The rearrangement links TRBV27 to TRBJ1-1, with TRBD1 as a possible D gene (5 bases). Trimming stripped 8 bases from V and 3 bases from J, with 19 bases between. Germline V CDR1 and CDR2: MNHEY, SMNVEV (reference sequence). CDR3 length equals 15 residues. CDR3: CASYPNGRGHTEAFF. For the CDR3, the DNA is TGTGCCAGCTACCCCAACGGGCGGGGACACACTGAAGCTTTCTTT.

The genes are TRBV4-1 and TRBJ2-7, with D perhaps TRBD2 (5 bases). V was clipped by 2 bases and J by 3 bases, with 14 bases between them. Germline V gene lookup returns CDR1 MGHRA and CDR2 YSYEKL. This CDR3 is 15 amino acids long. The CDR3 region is CASSQPWDGSYEQYF. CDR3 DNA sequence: TGCGCCAGCAGCCAACCTTGGGATGGGAGCTACGAGCAGTACTTC.

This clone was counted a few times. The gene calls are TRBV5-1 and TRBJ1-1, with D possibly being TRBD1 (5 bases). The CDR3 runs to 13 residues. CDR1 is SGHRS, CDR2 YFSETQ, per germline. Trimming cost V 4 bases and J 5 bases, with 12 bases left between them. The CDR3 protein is CASSLSRETEAFF. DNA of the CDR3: TGCGCCAGCAGCCTTTCCAGGGAGACTGAAGCTTTCTTT.

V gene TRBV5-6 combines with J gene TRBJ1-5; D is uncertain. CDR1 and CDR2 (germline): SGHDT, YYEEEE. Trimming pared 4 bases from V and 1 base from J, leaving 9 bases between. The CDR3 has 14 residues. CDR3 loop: CASSVVGSNQPQHF. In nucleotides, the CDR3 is TGTGCCAGCAGCGTGGTCGGGAGCAATCAGCCCCAGCATTTT.

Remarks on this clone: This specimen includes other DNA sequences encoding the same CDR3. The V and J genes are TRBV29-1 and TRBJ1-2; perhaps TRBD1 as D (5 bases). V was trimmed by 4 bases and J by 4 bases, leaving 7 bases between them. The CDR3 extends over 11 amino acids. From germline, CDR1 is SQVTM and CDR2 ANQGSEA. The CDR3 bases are TGCAGCGTTGCTCAGGGCTATGGCTACACCTTC. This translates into CSVAQGYGYTF.

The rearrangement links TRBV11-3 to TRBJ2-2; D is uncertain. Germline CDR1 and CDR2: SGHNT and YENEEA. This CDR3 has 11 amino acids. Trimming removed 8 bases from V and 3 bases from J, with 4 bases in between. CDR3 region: CASRDTGELFF. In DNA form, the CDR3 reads TGTGCCAGCCGAGACACCGGGGAGCTGTTTTTT.

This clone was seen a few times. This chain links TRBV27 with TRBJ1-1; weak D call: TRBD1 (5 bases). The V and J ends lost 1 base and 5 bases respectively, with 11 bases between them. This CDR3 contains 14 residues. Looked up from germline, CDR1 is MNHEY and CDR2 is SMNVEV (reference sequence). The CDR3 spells CASSLYPGVTEAFF. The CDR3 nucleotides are TGTGCCAGCAGTTTATATCCGGGGGTTACTGAAGCTTTCTTT.